The entry that follows covers one TCR beta chain sequence. The antigen this receptor binds is unknown. Nothing much larger sits one base from this clone, and base qualities are not available. This sample was included in a study of blood T cell repertoires in COVID-19 (dated by TCRdb to 2020 to 2022). Context from the whole study: The collaborator samples originated in the United States, Italy and Spain and spanned the acute and convalescent phases of COVID-19. The material from the prospective study consisted of cDNA or gDNA derived from T cells, B-cell-depleted T cells, or PBMCs. Deeply sampled blood TCRbeta repertoires from subjects exposed to, actively infected with, or recovered from COVID-19 were included in the dataset. The repertoires were released in a freely available public database meant as a resource for research on the immune response to SARS-CoV-2. The samples were drawn from two sources: the first 160 participants of the ongoing ImmuneRACE study, and fewer than 1,500 subjects contributed by 6 global collaborators. Nearly every sample came with metadata listing a de-identified subject ID, COVID-19 status, age in years and sex. HLA class I and class II types, where available, came from metadata supplied by the sample provider rather than from assay-based typing.

Results the study describes overall, beyond this receptor: Clinical and demographic metadata were provided uncurated, with the amount varying by source and participant.

TCRbeta CDR3 regions were amplified from genomic DNA by means of the immunoSEQ Assay, a bias-controlled multiplex PCR. For the original study's pipeline: Within the assay, amplification of reference gene primers was used to estimate how many nucleated cells each sample contained. To quantify the absolute abundance of each unique TCRbeta CDR3 rearrangement, sequence reads were collapsed and filtered. Productive Simpson clonality was computed per sample as the square root of Simpson's diversity index over productive rearrangements. The clones in this table, taken by TCRdb from immuneACCESS, are in-frame only. Not every clone is retained; where verified, under half of the shortfall comes from an unresolved V gene, and the cause of the rest is unknown. V, J and clone size were drawn from that table, and D and trimming were deduced from the DNA. This sample lists about 200,000 clones; 70% to 90% were detected once. Of the sample, 0.75% to 0.9% is held by the ten largest clones.

Trimming takes 5 bases from V and 7 bases from J, and the germline ends sit 9 bases apart. Its CDR3 holds 13 amino acids, cysteine through phenylalanine. Just the 39-base CDR3 DNA is kept, in frame starting at base 1. The germline V gene encodes CDR1 SEHNR and CDR2 FQNEAQ (reference sequence). Collaborating institutions collected whole blood in K2EDTA tubes following their own protocols. For TCRbeta analysis, collaborators shipped samples in one of three forms: frozen whole blood, isolated PBMCs, or DNA extracted from either of those sample types. This TCR came from a woman between 65 and 79 years old with acute or convalescent COVID-19. Recombination connected TRBV7-9 to TRBJ1-6; D gene: possibly TRBD1, on 5 matching bases. The sample taken for sequencing was peripheral blood. The bases read TGTGCCAGCAGCCGCGGACAAAATTCACCCCTCCACTTT. It translates to CASSRGQNSPLHF.